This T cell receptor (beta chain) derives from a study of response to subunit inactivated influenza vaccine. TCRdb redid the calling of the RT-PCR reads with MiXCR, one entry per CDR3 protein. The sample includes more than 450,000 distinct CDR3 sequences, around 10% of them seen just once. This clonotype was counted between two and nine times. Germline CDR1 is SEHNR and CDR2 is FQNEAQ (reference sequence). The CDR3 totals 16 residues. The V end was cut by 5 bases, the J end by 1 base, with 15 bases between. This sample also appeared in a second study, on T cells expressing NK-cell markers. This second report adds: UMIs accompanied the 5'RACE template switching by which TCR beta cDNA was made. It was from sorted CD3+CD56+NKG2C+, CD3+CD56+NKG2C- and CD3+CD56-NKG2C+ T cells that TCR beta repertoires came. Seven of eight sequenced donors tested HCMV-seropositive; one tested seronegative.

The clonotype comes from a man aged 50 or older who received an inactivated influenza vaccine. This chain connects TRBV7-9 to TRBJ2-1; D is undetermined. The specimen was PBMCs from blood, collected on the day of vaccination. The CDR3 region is CASSDRPQQSYNEQFF. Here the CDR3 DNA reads TGTGCCAGCAGCGATAGGCCCCAGCAGTCCTACAATGAGCAGTTCTTC.